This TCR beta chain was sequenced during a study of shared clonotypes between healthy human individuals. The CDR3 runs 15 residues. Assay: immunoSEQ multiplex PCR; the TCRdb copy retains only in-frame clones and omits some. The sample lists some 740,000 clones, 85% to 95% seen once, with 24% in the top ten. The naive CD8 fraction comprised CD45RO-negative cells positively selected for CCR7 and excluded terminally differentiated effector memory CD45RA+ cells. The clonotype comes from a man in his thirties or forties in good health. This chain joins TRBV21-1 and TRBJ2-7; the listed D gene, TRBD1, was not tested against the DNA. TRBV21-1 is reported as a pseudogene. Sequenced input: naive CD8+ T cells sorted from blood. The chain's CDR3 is CASSKARTYDYEQYF. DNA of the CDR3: TGTGCCAGCAGCAAAGCGAGGACATATGATTACGAGCAGTACTTC.